This T cell receptor beta chain was captured by sequencing in a study of blood T cell repertoires in COVID-19. Study summary: Both acute and convalescent COVID-19 samples were obtained from the United States, Italy and Spain. From T cells, B-cell-depleted T cells, or PBMCs came the material, which was cDNA or gDNA.

In the original analysis: By means of reference gene primer amplification, nucleated cell counts were estimated. Method: immunoSEQ multiplex PCR; TCRdb's copy keeps in-frame clones and lacks some. The V and J calls and clone size come from that table; D and trimming were worked out from the DNA. The data contain under 150,000 clones, approximately 85% of them singletons. The CDR3 is 16 residues long. The junction had 6 bases not matched to a gene; V was cut back by 1 base and J by 3 bases. Germline CDR1 SGHRS, CDR2 YFSETQ. Sequenced: peripheral blood. This TCR came from a human donor in a cohort sampled during active COVID-19. The chain joins TRBV5-1 to TRBJ2-2; 7 bases match TRBD2. CDR3 amino acids: CASSLLAGRDTGELFF. CDR3 in DNA: TGCGCCAGCAGCTTGTTGGCAGGGAGGGACACCGGGGAGCTGTTTTTT.